The rows below give T cell receptor beta chains drawn from one sample of a study of T cell responses to AZD1222 COVID-19 vaccine. Only in-frame clones appear in the TCRdb table, and some are missing; sequencing was by immunoSEQ multiplex PCR. Seen here are about 85,000 clones, about 90% observed once, and the top ten hold approximately 7%. This specimen was peripheral blood, taken on day 0 of AZD1222 vaccination. All receptors come from an adult in good health. CDR3s include the opening cysteine and the closing phenylalanine or tryptophan. The D gene is left open where the match is weak. Size values are once, few and many counts, or a class for expanded clones, and some rows have none.

v_gene	j_gene	d_gene	abundance	CDR3aa	CDR3nt
TRBV3-1/TRBV3-2	TRBJ2-3	TRBD1	.	CASSQGQGGTDTQYF	TGTGCCAGCAGCCAAGGACAGGGAGGCACAGATACGCAGTATTTT
TRBV2	TRBJ2-7	.	few	CASRPERGSYEQYF	TGTGCCAGCAGGCCGGAAAGGGGATCGTACGAGCAGTACTTC
TRBV7-8	TRBJ1-4	.	.	CASSLMTGDEKLFF	TGTGCCAGCAGCTTAATGACAGGAGATGAAAAACTGTTTTTT
TRBV4-2	TRBJ2-7	TRBD2	.	CASSRPGGEQYF	TGTGCCAGCAGCCGGCCGGGGGGCGAGCAGTACTTC
TRBV7-3	TRBJ1-1	.	.	CASSLGLPNTEAFF	TGTGCCAGCAGCCTGGGACTTCCGAACACTGAAGCTTTCTTT
TRBV4-1	TRBJ1-2	.	.	CASSQGVRTVNGYTF	TGCGCCAGCAGCCAAGGCGTGAGGACAGTCAATGGCTACACCTTC
TRBV29-1	TRBJ1-2	.	.	CSVTGLPSGYTF	TGCAGCGTTACAGGGTTACCTAGTGGCTACACCTTC
TRBV11-2	TRBJ2-7	.	.	CASSLDLPEHYEQYF	TGTGCCAGCAGCTTAGACCTCCCGGAACACTACGAGCAGTACTTC
TRBV6-5	TRBJ2-1	.	.	CASSYFEGGEQFF	TGTGCCAGCAGTTACTTCGAGGGGGGTGAGCAGTTCTTC
TRBV5-6	TRBJ2-7	TRBD1	.	CASSWRGTGNYEQYF	TGTGCCAGCAGCTGGCGGGGGACAGGGAACTACGAGCAGTACTTC
TRBV5-6	TRBJ2-3	TRBD2	.	CASSGLAGGTDTQYF	TGTGCCAGCAGCGGACTAGCGGGAGGCACAGATACGCAGTATTTT
TRBV5-5	TRBJ2-2	TRBD2	.	CASSLVLGLGTGELFF	TGTGCCAGCAGCTTGGTTCTGGGACTAGGGACCGGGGAGCTGTTTTTT
TRBV9	TRBJ1-4	.	.	CASSVSSLGLNEKLFF	TGTGCCAGCAGCGTATCCTCGTTGGGCCTTAATGAAAAACTGTTTTTT
TRBV20-1	TRBJ1-5	TRBD1	.	CSASKGQGFQPQHF	TGCAGTGCTAGTAAGGGACAGGGGTTTCAGCCCCAGCATTTT
TRBV19	TRBJ2-2	.	.	CASITGRSGELFF	TGTGCCAGTATAACAGGGCGGTCCGGGGAGCTGTTTTTT
TRBV15	TRBJ2-1	.	.	CATSSRRAASYNEQFF	TGTGCCACCAGCTCCCGGAGGGCAGCTTCCTACAATGAGCAGTTCTTC
TRBV19	TRBJ1-2	.	once	CASSMRGTFIGYTF	TGTGCCAGTAGTATGCGGGGTACTTTTATCGGCTACACCTTC
TRBV6-5	TRBJ1-2	.	.	CASSSYYGYTF	TGTGCCAGCAGTTCCTATTATGGCTACACCTTC
TRBV6-5	TRBJ1-5	TRBD1	.	CASSYSTGSQPQHF	TGTGCCAGCAGCTATTCGACAGGGAGCCAGCCCCAGCATTTT
TRBV10-3	TRBJ1-2	.	.	CAISESDPGGRYGYTF	TGTGCCATCAGTGAGTCGGACCCGGGGGGGCGCTATGGCTACACCTTC
TRBV5-1	TRBJ1-1	TRBD1	.	CASSQGQLNTEAFF	TGCGCCAGCAGCCAGGGACAGTTGAACACTGAAGCTTTCTTT
TRBV5-1	TRBJ2-2	TRBD1	.	CASSLAGTGTTNTGELFF	TGCGCCAGCAGCTTGGCCGGGACAGGAACTACGAACACCGGGGAGCTGTTTTTT
TRBV28	TRBJ2-7	TRBD1	.	CASGKTGAIYEQYF	TGTGCCAGCGGAAAGACAGGGGCCATCTACGAGCAGTACTTC
TRBV12-3/TRBV12-4	TRBJ2-2	.	.	CASILGGAGELFF	TGTGCCAGCATTCTAGGGGGTGCCGGGGAGCTGTTTTTT
TRBV10-3	TRBJ1-1	.	.	CATDGGANTEAFF	TGTGCCACGGACGGGGGGGCAAACACTGAAGCTTTCTTT
TRBV3-1/TRBV3-2	TRBJ1-2	TRBD1	.	CASSPEPPRGPYGYTF	TGTGCCAGCAGCCCTGAGCCCCCCAGGGGGCCCTATGGCTACACCTTC
TRBV29-1	TRBJ2-3	.	.	CSVFRDTDTQYF	TGCAGCGTCTTCAGGGACACAGATACGCAGTATTTT
TRBV12-3/TRBV12-4	TRBJ1-3	.	.	CASTRTSGNTIYF	TGTGCCAGCACCCGGACCTCTGGAAACACCATATATTTT
TRBV6-5	TRBJ2-7	TRBD1	.	CASRIDRGQRYEQYF	TGTGCCAGCAGGATCGACAGGGGGCAACGGTACGAGCAGTACTTC
TRBV27	TRBJ2-7	.	.	CASSFRLPLGEQYF	TGTGCCAGCAGTTTTCGGCTACCATTGGGGGAGCAGTACTTC
TRBV7-9	TRBJ1-3	.	.	CASSGQGGASGNTIYF	TGTGCCAGCAGCGGACAAGGCGGGGCCTCTGGAAACACCATATATTTT
TRBV2	TRBJ1-6	.	.	CASSERGNNSPLHF	TGTGCCAGCAGTGAAAGGGGTAATAATTCACCCCTCCACTTT
TRBV9	TRBJ2-2	.	.	CASSTQSLGAGELFF	TGTGCCAGCAGCACCCAGAGCCTAGGGGCCGGGGAGCTGTTTTTT
TRBV27	TRBJ2-7	TRBD2	.	CASSYKREGYEQYF	TGTGCCAGCAGTTACAAGCGGGAGGGGTACGAGCAGTACTTC
TRBV28	TRBJ1-4	TRBD1	.	CATSLRGPNEKLFF	TGTGCCACCTCCCTTAGGGGGCCTAATGAAAAACTGTTTTTT
TRBV7-8	TRBJ2-1	TRBD2	.	CASSFSGSSYNEQFF	TGTGCCAGCAGCTTTAGCGGGAGCTCCTACAATGAGCAGTTCTTC
TRBV4-1	TRBJ1-1	TRBD1	.	CASSQLQGVRAEAFF	TGCGCCAGCAGCCAACTTCAGGGGGTAAGGGCTGAAGCTTTCTTT
TRBV18	TRBJ2-7	.	once	CASSLGGGTFFYEQYF	TGTGCCAGCTCCCTCGGGGGCGGGACTTTTTTCTACGAGCAGTACTTC
TRBV9	TRBJ2-1	TRBD1	.	CASSVSWTGHNEQFF	TGTGCCAGCAGCGTAAGTTGGACAGGGCACAATGAGCAGTTCTTC
TRBV12-3/TRBV12-4	TRBJ2-7	.	.	CASRPDGSYEQYF	TGTGCCAGCAGACCGGACGGCTCCTACGAGCAGTACTTC
TRBV2	TRBJ2-7	TRBD2	few	CASKGGLAGAYEQYF	TGTGCCAGCAAAGGTGGACTAGCGGGGGCCTACGAGCAGTACTTC
TRBV18	TRBJ2-6	TRBD1	.	CASSLVPGQGSGANVLTF	TGTGCCAGCTCACTTGTCCCGGGACAGGGGTCTGGGGCCAACGTCCTGACTTTC
TRBV7-2	TRBJ1-3	.	.	CASSPDTSGNTIYF	TGTGCCAGCAGCCCCGACACGTCTGGAAACACCATATATTTT
TRBV19	TRBJ1-1	TRBD1	.	CASSFGQVGGEAFF	TGTGCCAGTAGTTTCGGACAGGTGGGGGGTGAAGCTTTCTTT
TRBV9	TRBJ1-1	.	.	CASRPLRRSMNTEAFF	TGTGCCAGCAGACCCCTCAGGCGGAGCATGAACACTGAAGCTTTCTTT
TRBV7-8	TRBJ1-2	TRBD1	.	CASSPKDRGRPYGYTF	TGTGCCAGCAGCCCGAAGGACAGGGGGCGCCCCTATGGCTACACCTTC
TRBV28	TRBJ2-1	TRBD2	.	CASTTGTRALGEQFF	TGTGCCAGCACCACCGGGACTAGGGCACTAGGGGAGCAGTTCTTC
TRBV28	TRBJ1-1	.	.	CASTPPAEGGTEAFF	TGTGCCAGCACCCCACCGGCGGAGGGGGGCACTGAAGCTTTCTTT
TRBV2	TRBJ2-7	TRBD1	.	CASRVRDRGYEQYF	TGTGCCAGCAGAGTACGGGACAGGGGGTACGAGCAGTACTTC
TRBV7-3	TRBJ2-3	TRBD1	.	CASSLNDRGRADTQYF	TGTGCCAGCAGCTTAAACGACAGGGGGCGGGCAGATACGCAGTATTTT
TRBV11-2	TRBJ1-2	TRBD1	.	CASSQRGQGNYGYTF	TGTGCCAGCAGCCAGAGGGGGCAGGGGAACTATGGCTACACCTTC